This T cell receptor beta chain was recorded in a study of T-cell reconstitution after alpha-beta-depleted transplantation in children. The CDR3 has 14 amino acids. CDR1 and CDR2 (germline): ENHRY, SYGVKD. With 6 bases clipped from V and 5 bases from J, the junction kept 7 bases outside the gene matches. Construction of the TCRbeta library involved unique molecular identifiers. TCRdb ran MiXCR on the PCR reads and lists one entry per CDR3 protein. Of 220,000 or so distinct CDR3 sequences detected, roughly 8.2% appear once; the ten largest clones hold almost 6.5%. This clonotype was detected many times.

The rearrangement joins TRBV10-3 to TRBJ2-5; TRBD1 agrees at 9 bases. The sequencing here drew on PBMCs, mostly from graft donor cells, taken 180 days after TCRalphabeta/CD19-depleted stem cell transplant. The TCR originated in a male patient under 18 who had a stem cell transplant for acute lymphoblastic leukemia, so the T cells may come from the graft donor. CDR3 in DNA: TGTGCCATCAGGGCACAGGGGGCAGGGGAGACCCAGTACTTC. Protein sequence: CAIRAQGAGETQYF.